A single sample gave rise to the 27 T cell receptor beta chains below, sequenced in a study of regulatory T cells in long-lasting Graves disease. TCR beta libraries were built with iRepertoire HTBI primers and Arm-PCR of CDR3 regions. TCRdb recomputed calls from the multiplex PCR reads with MiXCR, one row per CDR3 protein. In the table there are around 400,000 distinct CDR3 sequences, 15% to 19% of which are singletons. Specified time point: newly diagnosed GD, antithyroid drugs for less than 3 months. Construction of the TCR library relied on RNA isolated from PBMCs. Sequencing used peripheral blood mononuclear cells (PBMCs), obtained at new diagnosis, from a patient treated with antithyroid drugs. All receptors come from a female donor with Graves disease.

This clonotype was seen repeatedly, ten times or more. The gene calls are TRBV28 and TRBJ2-1; D is possibly TRBD1 or TRBD2 (5 bases each). Trimming shortened V by 6 bases and J by 3 bases, and 12 bases separated the two germline ends. Germline V gene sequence: CDR1 MDHEN, CDR2 SYDVKM. This CDR3 comprises 14 residues. In DNA, the CDR3 is TGTGCCAGCAGCCTTGGGACGGTCTACAATGAGCAGTTCTTC. This encodes CASSLGTVYNEQFF.

This clonotype was seen at least ten times. This chain links TRBV5-8 with TRBJ1-1, with a weak D call TRBD1 (5 bases). This CDR3 spans 14 amino acids. Trimming took off 9 bases at V and 1 base at J, with 16 bases between the two ends. Germline CDR1 SGHTS, CDR2 YDEGEE. In DNA, the CDR3 is TGTGCCAATAGGCGCAGGGATTCGAACACTGAAGCTTTCTTT. It is translated as CANRRRDSNTEAFF.

Ten or more counts support this clonotype. The chain employs TRBV3-1 and TRBJ1-4; TRBD1 is a possible D gene (5 bases). Germline CDR1 and CDR2: LGHDT and YNNKEL (reference sequence). V lost 2 bases, J lost 7 bases, and 11 bases lay in between. This CDR3 has 14 residues. This chain's CDR3 is CASSQLGTGEKLFF. Here the CDR3 DNA reads TGTGCCAGCAGCCAACTTGGGACGGGTGAAAAACTGTTTTTT.

This clonotype appeared many times. The chain recombines TRBV4-3 with TRBJ2-7, with D tentatively TRBD1 or TRBD2 (5 bases each). The germline V gene encodes CDR1 LGHNA and CDR2 YSLEER. CDR3 length: 17 amino acids. Deletions cut 4 bases from V and 2 bases from J, with 21 bases between. CDR3: CASSPHRAGTETYEQYF. The CDR3 DNA sequence: TGCGCCAGCAGCCCGCATAGGGCCGGGACCGAGACCTACGAGCAGTACTTC.

Ten or more counts support this clonotype. The chain couples TRBV4-2 to TRBJ2-2; no clear D. The CDR3 spans 13 residues. Germline-derived CDR1 and CDR2 are LGHNA and YNFKEQ. Trimming took 0 bases from V and 3 from J, leaving 2 bases between them. CDR3 region: CASSQEYTGELFF. CDR3 bases: TGTGCCAGCAGCCAAGAATACACCGGGGAGCTGTTTTTT.

This clonotype has at least ten counts. The chain employs TRBV27 and TRBJ2-2; the D call may be TRBD1 or TRBD2 (5 bases each). Germline CDR1 is MNHEY and CDR2 is SMNVEV (reference sequence). The length of the CDR3 is 17 residues. Between the trimmed V and J ends, which lost 4 bases and 0 bases, there was a span of 15 bases. Written as DNA, the CDR3 is TGTGCCAGCAGTTGGGGACCCTCCCCCGCGAACACCGGGGAGCTGTTTTTT. It is translated as CASSWGPSPANTGELFF.

Ten or more counts support this clonotype. The rearrangement links TRBV27 to TRBJ1-4; D call uncertain. Germline V CDR1 and CDR2: MNHEY, SMNVEV (reference sequence). V gave up 0 bases and J gave up 0 bases, with 14 bases separating them. CDR3 size: 18 residues. The CDR3 loop is CASSLSSQPDSTNEKLFF. DNA for the CDR3: TGTGCCAGCAGTTTATCTAGTCAGCCTGATTCAACTAATGAAAAACTGTTTTTT.

This clonotype has ten or more counts. The V and J genes are TRBV30 and TRBJ2-3; D is ambiguous. The V end was cut by 0 bases, the J end by 6 bases, with 4 bases between. Germline assignment: CDR1 GTSNPN and CDR2 SVGIG (reference sequence). CDR3 size: 11 residues. The CDR3 DNA reads TGTGCCTGGAGTGTTCCCGATACGCAGTATTTT. Translated: CAWSVPDTQYF. The full variable domain, its missing parts supplied by reference TRBV30 and TRBJ2-3, is SQTIHQWPATLVQPVGSPLSLECTVEGTSNPNLYWYRQAAGRGLQLLFYSVGIGQISSEVPQNLSASRPQDRQFILSSKKLLLSDSGFYLCAWSVPDTQYFGPGTRLTVL.

V gene TRBV2 combines with J gene TRBJ2-1, with D possibly matching TRBD2 (7 bases). Trimming left V 6 bases short and J 10 bases short, with 22 bases between. Germline V lookup: CDR1 SNHLY, CDR2 FYNNEI. This CDR3 region has 15 residues. CDR3 sequence: CASSPGAGATDEQFF. The CDR3 DNA reads TGTGCCAGCAGCCCAGGGGCGGGAGCCACTGACGAGCAGTTCTTC.

The CDR3 region is CASSQGTSGNIQETQYF. The CDR3 DNA reads TGTGCCAGCAGCCAAGGGACTAGCGGGAACATTCAAGAGACCCAGTACTTC. The chain uses TRBV14 and TRBJ2-5, with 12 bases fitting TRBD2. CDR3 size: 17 residues. Germline V gene data show CDR1 as SGHDN and CDR2 as FVKESK. The V segment lost 1 base and the J segment 2 bases; nucleotides outside the gene matches: 5.

This clonotype was picked up many times. The chain couples TRBV2 to TRBJ2-3; possibly TRBD1 for D (5 bases). This CDR3 has 13 amino acids. The V gene's germline CDR1 is SNHLY and CDR2 FYNNEI. Deletions cut 6 bases from V and 1 base from J, with 8 bases between. The DNA of the CDR3 is TGTGCCAGCAGCTTACAGGGCACAGATACGCAGTATTTT. It codes for CASSLQGTDTQYF.

The rearrangement uses TRBV18 and TRBJ2-5; D is unclear. V lost 0 bases, J lost 2 bases, and 10 bases lay in between. The CDR3 totals 15 residues. Looked up from germline, CDR1 is KGHSH and CDR2 is LQKENI. This chain's CDR3 is CASSPPSSRQETQYF. DNA for the CDR3: TGTGCCAGCTCACCACCATCAAGCAGGCAAGAGACCCAGTACTTC.

This clonotype was found many times. J is TRBJ1-5 and V is TRBV6-1, with no clear D. V dropped 7 bases and J dropped 0 bases, with 13 bases sitting between them. The CDR3 has 15 residues. Germline CDR1 and CDR2: MNHNS and SASEGT. CDR3 bases: TGTGCCAGCAATGATGGAGTCTATAGCAATCAGCCCCAGCATTTT. Its translation is CASNDGVYSNQPQHF.

This clonotype was seen at least ten times. The chain recombines TRBV29-1 with TRBJ2-1, with TRBD2 matching 13 bases. Germline values: CDR1 SQVTM, CDR2 ANQGSEA. Trimming cost V 0 bases and J 4 bases; bases outside gene matches: 15. CDR3 length: 20 residues. CDR3 region: CSVEDGGGTSGALRYNEQFF. The CDR3 DNA sequence: TGCAGCGTTGAAGATGGGGGCGGGACTAGCGGGGCCCTACGGTACAATGAGCAGTTCTTC.

The genes are TRBV27 and TRBJ1-6; possibly TRBD1 for D (6 bases). The CDR3 sequence is 13 residues long. Germline assignment: CDR1 MNHEY and CDR2 SMNVEV (reference sequence). V lost 9 bases and J lost 8, with 14 bases in between. The CDR3 spells CASLGGGDSPLHF. CDR3 DNA sequence: TGTGCCAGTTTGGGGGGGGGCGATTCACCCCTCCACTTT.

This clonotype was detected many times. This chain connects TRBV7-3 to TRBJ1-1; 9 positions agree with TRBD1. After removal of 3 bases from V and 4 bases from J, the junction contained 9 bases not matched to a gene. Looked up from germline, CDR1 is SGHTA and CDR2 is FQGTGA. The CDR3 is 16 amino acids. The CDR3 DNA reads as TGTGCCAGCAGCTTCACGGGACAGGGAATCGTCACTGAAGCTTTCTTT. It codes for CASSFTGQGIVTEAFF.

There are many counts of this clonotype. V is TRBV15 and J is TRBJ2-1, with 8 bases fitting TRBD1. The V and J ends lost 3 bases and 0 bases, in that order; junction bases with no gene match: 7. The CDR3 loop spans 17 amino acids. Germline loops: CDR1 LNHNV, CDR2 YYDKDF (reference sequence). The CDR3, as DNA: TGTGCCACCAGCAGCTTACGACAGGGGCTCTCCTACAATGAGCAGTTCTTC. Its protein is CATSSLRQGLSYNEQFF. The full variable domain, its missing parts supplied by reference TRBV15 and TRBJ2-1, is DAMVIQNPRYQVTQFGKPVTLSCSQTLNHNVMYWYQQKSSQAPKLLFHYYDKDFNNEADTPDNFQSRRPNTSFCFLDIRSPGLGDTAMYLCATSSLRQGLSYNEQFFGPGTRLTVL.

This clonotype has just a few counts. V usage is TRBV7-2 and J usage is TRBJ2-3; 9 nucleotides match TRBD2. V shed 3 bases and J 4 bases; nucleotides not matched to a gene: 5. This CDR3 has 15 residues. The germline V gene has CDR1 SGHTA and CDR2 FQGNSA. The CDR3: CASSLRGGPSDTQYF. Written as DNA, the CDR3 is TGTGCCAGCAGCTTGCGGGGGGGCCCCTCAGATACGCAGTATTTT.

The V gene is TRBV11-2, the J gene TRBJ2-3; 7 nucleotides agree with TRBD1. The J call is doubtful: the DNA matches TRBJ1-5 better. Per the germline V gene, CDR1 is SGHAT and CDR2 is FQNNGV. This CDR3 has 15 amino acids. The CDR3 DNA sequence: TGTGCCAGCAGCTTAGCAGGGGGAGGAACAGATACGCAGCATTTT. Translating gives CASSLAGGGTDTQHF.

CDR3 protein: CASSLVDRTGELFF. CDR3 coding DNA: TGTGCCAGCAGCTTAGTAGACAGGACCGGGGAGCTGTTTTTT. The chain uses TRBV7-9 and TRBJ2-2; possible D gene TRBD1, 6 bases. The germline V gene has CDR1 SEHNR and CDR2 FQNEAQ (reference sequence). The CDR3 spans 14 residues. V lost 1 base and J 5 bases, leaving 8 bases between the germline ends. The variable domain in full, completed from reference TRBV7-9 and TRBJ2-2, reads DTGVSQNPRHKITKRGQNVTFRCDPISEHNRLYWYRQTLGQGPEFLTYFQNEAQLEKSRLLSDRFSAERPKGSFSTLEIQRTEQGDSAMYLCASSLVDRTGELFFGEGSRLTVL.

This clonotype was counted ten times or more. At one end, the junction sequence differs from germline, possibly due to a read error. This rearrangement joins TRBV7-3 to TRBJ2-1; 7 bases fit TRBD2. The CDR3 length is 17 residues. The V gene's germline CDR1 is SGHTA and CDR2 FQGTGA. CDR3 protein: CASSLNPGLGLGNEQFF. CDR3 DNA sequence: TGTGCCAGCAGTTTAAACCCTGGACTAGGCCTCGGAAATGAGCAGTTCTTC.

This clonotype was seen ten or more times. This sequence joins TRBV5-5 and TRBJ2-2, with D tentatively TRBD1 or TRBD2 (5 bases each). The CDR3 covers 15 residues. V was shortened by 1 base and J by 4 bases, with 11 bases between the two germline ends. Per the germline V gene, CDR1 is SGHKS and CDR2 is YYEKEE (reference sequence). The CDR3 is CASSLLRGTTGELFF. As DNA, the CDR3 is TGTGCCAGCAGCTTGCTGAGAGGGACCACCGGGGAGCTGTTTTTT.

This clonotype was seen ten or more times. J is TRBJ1-1 and V is TRBV2; 7 nucleotides align to TRBD1. V dropped 8 bases and J dropped 1; count of bases not matched to a gene: 7. Germline assignment: CDR1 SNHLY and CDR2 FYNNEI. This CDR3 has 14 residues. CDR3 residues: CASSPGGPNTEAFF. CDR3 sequence (DNA): TGTGCCAGCTCACCAGGGGGGCCGAACACTGAAGCTTTCTTT.

This clonotype has at least ten counts. J is TRBJ2-3 and V is TRBV6-2 or TRBV6-3; TRBD2 agrees at 11 bases. The length of the CDR3 is 17 residues. V shed 0 bases, J shed 4 bases, and the junction held 6 bases outside the gene matches. Germline values: CDR1 MNHEY, CDR2 SVGEGT. CDR3 sequence: CASSYSFTSGSADTQYF. As DNA, the CDR3 is TGTGCCAGCAGTTACTCGTTTACTAGCGGGAGCGCAGATACGCAGTATTTT.

This clonotype has just one count. A much larger clone differs from this one at a single base, so this may be a read error. The chain carries TRBV7-9 and TRBJ2-7; 7 positions match TRBD2. Germline CDR1 SEHNR, CDR2 FQNEAQ (reference sequence). There are 15 residues in the CDR3. The V and J ends lost 5 bases and 5 bases, in that order; junction bases with no gene match: 12. In DNA form, the CDR3 reads TGTGCCAGCAGCCAAGCCGGACTAGGAGGCCACGAGCAGTACTTC. It encodes CASSQAGLGGHEQYF.

This clonotype was counted only a few times. A far larger clone is off by one base, so a read error is likely. This chain joins TRBV10-3 and TRBJ2-6; D is unresolved. The CDR3 sequence is 12 residues long. Trimming took off 6 bases at V and 0 bases at J, with 0 bases between the two ends. Per the germline V gene, CDR1 is ENHRY and CDR2 is SYGVKD. The CDR3, as DNA: TGTGCCATCAGCTCTGGGGCCAACGTCCTGACTTTC. This translates into CAISSGANVLTF.

This clonotype was counted a few times. The CDR3 loop is CSVVGGTGELFF. The CDR3 DNA follows: TGCAGCGTTGTTGGGGGAACCGGGGAGCTGTTTTTT. The chain combines TRBV29-1 with TRBJ2-2, with D perhaps given as TRBD1 or TRBD2 (5 bases each). The germline CDR1 and CDR2 sequences are SQVTM and ANQGSEA. The CDR3 spans 12 residues. The V end was cut by 4 bases, the J end by 5 bases, with 8 bases between.